The following is a T cell receptor beta chain sequence with its context. Its antigen remains unknown. The data were taken from a study of T cells in localized non-small cell lung cancer. Study conclusions and caveats: Owing to sequencing of a solitary tumor region, heterogeneity cannot be discounted. Appearance in adjacent lung was seen for a median 57 of the top 100 tumor clones. Measurement of T cell clonality placed uninvolved adjacent lung highest, above the level in tumor.

This table comes from immunoSEQ multiplex PCR, and its TCRdb copy is limited to in-frame clones, with some not included. Among around 64,000 clones, roughly 81% were seen once, and the ten largest hold under 5%. CDR1 MNHNS and CDR2 SASEGT come from the germline V gene. V was clipped by 0 bases and J by 3 bases, with 9 bases between them. The CDR3 is made up of 15 amino acids. This material consisted of PBMCs, taken before any cancer treatment. V gene TRBV6-1 combines with J gene TRBJ1-5; D might be TRBD1 (6 bases). This sequence was found in a man aged 40 to 70 with stage II lung adenocarcinoma. Written as DNA, the CDR3 is TGTGCCAGCAGTGAAGCAGACAGGCCCAATCAGCCCCAGCATTTT. It encodes CASSEADRPNQPQHF.